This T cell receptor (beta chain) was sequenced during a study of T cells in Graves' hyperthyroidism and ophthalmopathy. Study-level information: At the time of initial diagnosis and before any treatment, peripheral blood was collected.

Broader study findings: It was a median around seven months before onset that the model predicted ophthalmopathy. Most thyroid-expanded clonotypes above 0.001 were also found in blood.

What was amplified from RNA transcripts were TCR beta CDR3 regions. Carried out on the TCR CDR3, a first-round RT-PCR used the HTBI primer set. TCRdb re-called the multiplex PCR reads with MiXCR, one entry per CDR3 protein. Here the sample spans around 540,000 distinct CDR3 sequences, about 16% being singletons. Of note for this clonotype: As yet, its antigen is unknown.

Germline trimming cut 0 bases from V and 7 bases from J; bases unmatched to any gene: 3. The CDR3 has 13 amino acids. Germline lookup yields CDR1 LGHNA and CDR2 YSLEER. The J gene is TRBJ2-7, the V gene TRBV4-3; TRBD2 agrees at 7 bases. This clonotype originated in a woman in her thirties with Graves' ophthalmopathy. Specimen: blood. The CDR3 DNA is TGCGCCAGCAGCCAAGATGGGGGGGGGGAGCAGTACTTC. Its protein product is CASSQDGGGEQYF.